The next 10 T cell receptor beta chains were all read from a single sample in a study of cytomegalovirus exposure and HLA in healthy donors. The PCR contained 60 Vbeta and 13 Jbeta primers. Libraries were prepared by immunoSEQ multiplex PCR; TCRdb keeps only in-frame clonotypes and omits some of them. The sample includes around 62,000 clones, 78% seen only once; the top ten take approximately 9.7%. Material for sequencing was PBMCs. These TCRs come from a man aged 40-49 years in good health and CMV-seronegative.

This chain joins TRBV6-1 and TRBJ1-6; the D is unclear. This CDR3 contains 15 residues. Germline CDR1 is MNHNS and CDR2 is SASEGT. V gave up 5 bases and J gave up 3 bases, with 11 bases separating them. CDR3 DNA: TGTGCCAGCAGTTCAAAACAAATCTATAATTCACCCCTCCACTTT. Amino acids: CASSSKQIYNSPLHF.

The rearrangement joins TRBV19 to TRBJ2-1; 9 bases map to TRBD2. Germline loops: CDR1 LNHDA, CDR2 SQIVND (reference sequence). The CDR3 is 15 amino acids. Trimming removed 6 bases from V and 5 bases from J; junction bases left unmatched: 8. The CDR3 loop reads CASRAGLAGDNEQFF. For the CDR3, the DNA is TGTGCCAGTAGAGCGGGACTAGCAGGCGACAATGAGCAGTTCTTC.

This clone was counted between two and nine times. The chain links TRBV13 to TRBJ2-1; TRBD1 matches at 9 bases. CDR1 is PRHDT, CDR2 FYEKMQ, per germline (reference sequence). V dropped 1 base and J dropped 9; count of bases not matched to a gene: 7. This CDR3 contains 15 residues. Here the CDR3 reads CASSLEGQGDSEQFF. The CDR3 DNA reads TGTGCCAGCAGCTTAGAGGGACAGGGCGACAGTGAGCAGTTCTTC.

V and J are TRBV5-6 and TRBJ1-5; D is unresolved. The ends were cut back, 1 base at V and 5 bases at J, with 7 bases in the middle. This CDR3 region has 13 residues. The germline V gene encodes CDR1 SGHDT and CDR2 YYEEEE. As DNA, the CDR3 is TGTGCCAGCAGCTTGTGGCTTTATCAGCCCCAGCATTTT. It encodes CASSLWLYQPQHF.

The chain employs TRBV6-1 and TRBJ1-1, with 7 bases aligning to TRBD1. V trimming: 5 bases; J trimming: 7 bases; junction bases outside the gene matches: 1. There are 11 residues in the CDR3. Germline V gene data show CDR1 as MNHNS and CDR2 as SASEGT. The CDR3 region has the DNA TGTGCCAGCAGTTGGGACAGTGAAGCTTTCTTT. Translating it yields CASSWDSEAFF.

CDR3 region: CASSIDRGAGNQPQHF. CDR3 coding DNA: TGTGCCAGTAGTATAGACCGCGGAGCGGGCAATCAGCCCCAGCATTTT. The chain couples TRBV19 to TRBJ1-5; D gene ambiguous. The ends were cut back, 0 bases at V and 2 bases at J, with 11 bases in the middle. Germline CDR1 and CDR2: LNHDA and SQIVND (reference sequence). The CDR3 sequence is 16 residues long.

The CDR3 spells CASSLAPAGGGAEAFF. CDR3 DNA sequence: TGTGCCAGCAGCTTGGCCCCGGCAGGGGGCGGGGCTGAAGCTTTCTTT. This chain uses TRBV5-4 with TRBJ1-1; 8 bases line up with TRBD1. The CDR3 contains 16 residues. J was trimmed by 6 bases and V by 0 bases; bases with no gene match: 10. CDR1 is SGHNT, CDR2 YYREEE, per germline (reference sequence). Together with reference TRBV5-4 and TRBJ1-1, the CDR3 gives the full variable domain: ETGVTQSPTHLIKTRGQQVTLRCSSQSGHNTVSWYQQALGQGPQFIFQYYREEENGRGNFPPRFSGLQFPNYSSELNVNALELDDSALYLCASSLAPAGGGAEAFFGQGTRLTVV.

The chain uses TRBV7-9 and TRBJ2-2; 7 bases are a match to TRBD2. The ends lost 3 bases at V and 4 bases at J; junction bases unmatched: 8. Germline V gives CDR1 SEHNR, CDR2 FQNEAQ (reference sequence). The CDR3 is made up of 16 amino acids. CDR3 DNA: TGTGCCAGCAGCTTTGGGGCGGGAGAGGGCACCGGGGAGCTGTTTTTT. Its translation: CASSFGAGEGTGELFF.

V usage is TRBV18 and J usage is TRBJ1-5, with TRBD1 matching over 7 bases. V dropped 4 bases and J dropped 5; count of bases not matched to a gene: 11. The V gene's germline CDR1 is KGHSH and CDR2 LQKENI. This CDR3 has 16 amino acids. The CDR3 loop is CASSRSTTGRDQPQHF. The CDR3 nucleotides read TGTGCCAGCTCACGAAGCACGACAGGGCGGGATCAGCCCCAGCATTTT.

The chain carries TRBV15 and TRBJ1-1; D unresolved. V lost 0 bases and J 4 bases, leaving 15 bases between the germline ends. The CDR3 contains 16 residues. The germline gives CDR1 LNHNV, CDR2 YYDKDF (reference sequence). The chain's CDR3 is CATSRDPVTRSTEAFF. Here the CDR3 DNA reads TGTGCCACCAGCAGAGATCCCGTAACAAGGAGCACTGAAGCTTTCTTT.